This entry concerns a single T cell receptor (beta chain). Its antigen remains unknown. Profiling relied on immunoSEQ multiplex PCR, and the TCRdb table lists in-frame clones only, not all of them. This table holds more than 1,500 clones, around 80% found once. The source of the sample is a study of immune cell composition in non-small cell lung cancer. Overall study results and limits: No significant correlation existed between pack-years smoked and tumour clonality. Roughly 82% of squamous and roughly 32% of adenocarcinoma cases had tumour-associated clones >0.5%. Squamous lung tumours showed higher top 10 clone scores and clonality than adenocarcinomas.

Sequenced: lung tumor tissue. The clonotype comes from a human donor with non-small cell lung cancer.

The CDR3 here is CASSEGAGELNTEAFF. The CDR3 DNA reads TGTGCCAGCAGTGAAGGGGCAGGGGAGTTGAACACTGAAGCTTTCTTT. The chain employs TRBV6-1 and TRBJ1-1; D is possibly TRBD1 (6 bases). V dropped 1 base and J dropped 0 bases, with 12 bases sitting between them. This CDR3 has 16 residues. CDR1 is MNHNS, CDR2 SASEGT, per germline.